Sequencing of this T cell receptor beta chain was carried out in a study of CD8+ T cells in alopecia areata. Study background: Patients in the treated group were given tofacitinib by mouth, 5 to 10 mg twice a day. Broader study findings: Greater clonality was observed in lesional scalp samples, especially alopecia totalis/universalis, versus normal scalp. In scalp, tofacitinib significantly decreased clonality and expanded CD8+ clones among the top 100.

On this clone: Its antigen is unknown.

Treatment reported: oral pan-JAK inhibitor, 5-10 mg twice daily. The CDR3 spans 14 residues. Trimming pared 7 bases from V and 2 bases from J, leaving 17 bases between. Per the germline V gene, CDR1 is SQVTM and CDR2 is ANQGSEA. The authors extracted RNA and reverse transcribed it into cDNA as the sequencing template. Repertoires were generated with immunoSEQ multiplex PCR, while TCRdb's copy carries only in-frame clones and drops some. The profile covers about 210,000 clones, with 64% appearing a single time and around 4.3% taken by the ten largest. V is TRBV29-1 and J is TRBJ1-1; no definite D call. The sequence was obtained from a human donor with alopecia areata. This specimen was CD4+ T cells sorted from blood, taken at week 4, from a patient treated with tofacitinib. CDR3 residues: CSASDRWGNTEAFF. The CDR3 region has the DNA TGCAGCGCCTCGGACCGATGGGGAAACACTGAAGCTTTCTTT.